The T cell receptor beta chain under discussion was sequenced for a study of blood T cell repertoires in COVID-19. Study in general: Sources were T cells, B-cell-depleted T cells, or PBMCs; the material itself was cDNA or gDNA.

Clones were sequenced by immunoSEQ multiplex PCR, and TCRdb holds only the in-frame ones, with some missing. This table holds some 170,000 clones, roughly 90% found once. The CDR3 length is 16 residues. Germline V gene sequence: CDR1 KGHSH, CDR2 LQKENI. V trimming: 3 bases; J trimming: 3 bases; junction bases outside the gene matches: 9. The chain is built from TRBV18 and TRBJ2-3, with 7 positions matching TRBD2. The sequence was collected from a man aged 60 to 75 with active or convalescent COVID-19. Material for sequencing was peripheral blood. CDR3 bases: TGTGCCAGCTCACCCTTCTCTCCGGGGGGTACAGATACGCAGTATTTT. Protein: CASSPFSPGGTDTQYF.